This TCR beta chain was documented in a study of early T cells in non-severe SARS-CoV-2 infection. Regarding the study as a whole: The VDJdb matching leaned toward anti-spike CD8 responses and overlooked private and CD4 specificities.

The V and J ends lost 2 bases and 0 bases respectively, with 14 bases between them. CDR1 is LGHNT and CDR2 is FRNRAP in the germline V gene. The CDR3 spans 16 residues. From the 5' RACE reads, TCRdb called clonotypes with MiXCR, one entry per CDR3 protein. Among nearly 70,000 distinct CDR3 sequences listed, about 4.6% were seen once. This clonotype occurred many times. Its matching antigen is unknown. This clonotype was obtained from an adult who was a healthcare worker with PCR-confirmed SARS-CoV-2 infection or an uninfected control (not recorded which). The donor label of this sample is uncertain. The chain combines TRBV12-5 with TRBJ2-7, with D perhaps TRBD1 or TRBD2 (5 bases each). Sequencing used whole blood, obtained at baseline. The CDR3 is CASGLTGPSSSYEQYF. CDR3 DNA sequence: TGTGCTAGTGGTTTGACGGGACCGTCGAGCTCCTACGAGCAGTACTTC.